This T cell receptor beta chain was recorded in a study of cytomegalovirus exposure and HLA in healthy donors. In the PCR, 60 Vbeta and 13 Jbeta primers were used. Sequenced by immunoSEQ multiplex PCR; TCRdb stores in-frame clones only, minus some. The sample lists 140,000 to 150,000 clones; around 9.6% were seen once. This CDR3 region has 14 residues. V lost 1 base to trimming and J lost 3 bases; unmatched junction nucleotides: 2. Germline values: CDR1 LGHNT, CDR2 FRNRAP. The sequence was obtained from a male donor in good health and CMV-seronegative. The sample was PBMCs. V usage is TRBV12-5 and J usage is TRBJ1-1; the match to TRBD1 covers 7 bases. CDR3 nucleotide sequence: TGTGCTAGTGGTTTGGGAGGACAGGACACTGAAGCTTTCTTT. It encodes CASGLGGQDTEAFF. The entire variable domain, with the rest obtained from reference TRBV12-5 and TRBJ1-1, is as follows: DARVTQTPRHKVTEMGQEVTMRCQPILGHNTVFWYRQTMMQGLELLAYFRNRAPLDDSGMPKDRFSAEMPDATLATLKIQPSEPRDSAVYFCASGLGGQDTEAFFGQGTRLTVV.